These T cell receptor beta chains were read from a single sample in a study of blood T cell repertoires in COVID-19. Sequencing was performed with immunoSEQ multiplex PCR; in TCRdb, only in-frame clones are kept and a portion is missing. The sample holds 40,000 to 55,000 clones, 80% seen once. Sample: peripheral blood. Every receptor here comes from a man between 65 and 85 years old with acute or convalescent COVID-19. Both conserved end residues are trimmed from each CDR3. Clone size appears in some rows only: once, few, many, or a class for an expanded clone.

NA,TRBV6-5,TRBJ2-3,ASSSAPGTQY
NA,TRBV12-3/TRBV12-4,TRBJ1-2,ASSLRGGYGYT
few,TRBV27,TRBJ2-1,ASSFRTSYNEQF
NA,TRBV21-1,TRBJ2-6,ASSKGGTVSGWANVLT
NA,TRBV5-6,TRBJ1-4,ASSSLRTGGHRRDEKLF
NA,TRBV10-3,TRBJ2-7,AIRRTILTYEQY
NA,TRBV4-3,TRBJ2-5,ASSSSSGGGETQY
NA,TRBV11-1,TRBJ2-7,ASSRAGGPYEQY
NA,TRBV7-9,TRBJ1-1,ASSSSVNTEAF
NA,TRBV6-5,TRBJ2-2,ASSLDTVVTGELF